This T cell receptor beta chain appears in the sequencing data of a study of Tregs in tolerant kidney transplant recipients. About the study: CD4+CD25+CD127- cells came from approximately three-day belatacept mixed lymphocyte reactions, some with roughly 5-day graft donor restimulation. Recipient cells were told from donor cells by antibody staining.

Worth noting for this clone: Antigen: not known.

Profiled with immunoSEQ multiplex PCR; TCRdb holds only in-frame clones, not every one. The data contain approximately 45,000 clones, 95% of them singletons. Material: Tregs from blood cultured with allogeneic cells. This receptor was identified in a human donor in good health.

CDR3 DNA: TGTGCCAGCCGGGGACTAGCGGGACACGAGACCCAGTACTTC. Encoded protein: CASRGLAGHETQYF. The chain is built from TRBV19 and TRBJ2-5; 13 bases fit TRBD2. The trim removed 9 bases at V and 5 bases at J, leaving 6 bases unmatched. The CDR3 totals 14 residues. Germline V gene lookup returns CDR1 LNHDA and CDR2 SQIVND (reference sequence).